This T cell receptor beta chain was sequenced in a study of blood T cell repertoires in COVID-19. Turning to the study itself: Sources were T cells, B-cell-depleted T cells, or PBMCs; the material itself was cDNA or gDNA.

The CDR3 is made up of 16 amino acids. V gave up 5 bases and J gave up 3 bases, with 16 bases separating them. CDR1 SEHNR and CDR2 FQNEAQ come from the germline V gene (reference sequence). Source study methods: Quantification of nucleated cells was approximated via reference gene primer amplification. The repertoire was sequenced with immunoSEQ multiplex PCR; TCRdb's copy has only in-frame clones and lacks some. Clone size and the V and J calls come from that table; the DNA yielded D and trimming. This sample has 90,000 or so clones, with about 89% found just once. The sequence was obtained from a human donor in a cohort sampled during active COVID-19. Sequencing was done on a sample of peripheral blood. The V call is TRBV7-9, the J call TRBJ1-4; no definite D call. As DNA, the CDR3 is TGTGCCAGCAGCCCCCTTGAGACGGGATCTAATGAAAAACTGTTTTTT. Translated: CASSPLETGSNEKLFF.